This TCR beta chain was found in a study of regulatory T cells in long-lasting Graves disease. Study-level points and caveats: Persistent Graves' patients had lower TCR diversity than newly diagnosed ones. Preferential use of TRBV28, TRBJ1-2 and TRBJ2-5 was seen in persistent disease.

The germline CDR1 and CDR2 sequences are DFQATT and SNEGSKA (reference sequence). This CDR3 is built from 13 residues. Germline trimming cut 6 bases from V and 3 bases from J; bases unmatched to any gene: 7. The TCR beta library used iRepertoire HTBI primers with Arm-PCR amplification of CDR3. TCRdb passed the multiplex PCR reads through MiXCR, listing each CDR3 protein once. The sample shows some 500,000 distinct CDR3 sequences, roughly 14% of them seen only once. Time point of the sample: newly diagnosed GD, antithyroid drugs for less than 3 months. PBMC RNA served as the TCR library source. This clonotype was observed a handful of times. As yet, its antigen is unknown. These same records also appear under a second study, on T cells in Graves' hyperthyroidism and ophthalmopathy. That paper adds: In patients aged 18 to 65, hyperthyroidism was newly diagnosed, with duration under 2 months. The HTBI primer set was used in a first-round RT-PCR of the TCR CDR3.

The V and J genes are TRBV20-1 and TRBJ2-7; 8 bases are shared with TRBD1. Sequenced here: peripheral blood mononuclear cells (PBMCs), sampled at new diagnosis, from a patient treated with antithyroid drugs. This receptor was taken from a man under 40 with Graves disease. The DNA of the CDR3 is TGCAGTGCACGCAACGGACAGGGCTACGAGCAGTACTTC. Translated: CSARNGQGYEQYF.